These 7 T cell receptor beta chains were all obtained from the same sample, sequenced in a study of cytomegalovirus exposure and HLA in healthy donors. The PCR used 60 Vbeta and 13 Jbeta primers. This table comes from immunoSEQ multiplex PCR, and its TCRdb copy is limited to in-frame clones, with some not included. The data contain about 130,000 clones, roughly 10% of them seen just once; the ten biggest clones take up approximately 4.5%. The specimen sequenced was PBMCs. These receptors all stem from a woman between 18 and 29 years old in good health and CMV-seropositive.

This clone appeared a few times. CDR3 sequence (DNA): TGTGCCAGCAGAACTCTCGGGACAGGGGCTGGCGAGCAGTACTTC. Protein product: CASRTLGTGAGEQYF. J is TRBJ2-7 and V is TRBV27, with TRBD1 identical over 10 bases. The CDR3 has 15 residues. With 6 bases clipped from V and 6 bases from J, the junction kept 11 bases outside the gene matches. The germline gives CDR1 MNHEY, CDR2 SMNVEV (reference sequence).

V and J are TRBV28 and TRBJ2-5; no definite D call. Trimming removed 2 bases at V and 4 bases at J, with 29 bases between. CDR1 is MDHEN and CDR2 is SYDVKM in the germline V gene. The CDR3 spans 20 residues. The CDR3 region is CASSLSPQSVWRSTRETQYF. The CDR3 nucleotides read TGTGCCAGCAGTTTAAGTCCGCAGTCAGTTTGGAGATCAACGAGAGAGACCCAGTACTTC.

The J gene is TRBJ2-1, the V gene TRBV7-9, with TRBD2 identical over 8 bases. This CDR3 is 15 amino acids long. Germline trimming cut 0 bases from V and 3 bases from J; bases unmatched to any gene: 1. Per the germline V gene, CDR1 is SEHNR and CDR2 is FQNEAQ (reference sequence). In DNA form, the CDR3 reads TGTGCCAGCAGCTTAGCACTAGCGGTCTACAATGAGCAGTTCTTC. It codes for CASSLALAVYNEQFF. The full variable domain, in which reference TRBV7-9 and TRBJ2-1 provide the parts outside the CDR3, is DTGVSQNPRHKITKRGQNVTFRCDPISEHNRLYWYRQTLGQGPEFLTYFQNEAQLEKSRLLSDRFSAERPKGSFSTLEIQRTEQGDSAMYLCASSLALAVYNEQFFGPGTRLTVL.

CDR3 loop: CASSPRGLAGVGDTQYF. The CDR3 DNA reads as TGTGCCAGCAGCCCCCGGGGACTAGCGGGAGTTGGAGATACGCAGTATTTT. V is TRBV13 and J is TRBJ2-3; 14 nucleotides match TRBD2. The CDR3 totals 17 residues. Germline loops: CDR1 PRHDT, CDR2 FYEKMQ (reference sequence). Unmatched junction bases numbered 9, after V lost 5 bases and J lost 5 bases.

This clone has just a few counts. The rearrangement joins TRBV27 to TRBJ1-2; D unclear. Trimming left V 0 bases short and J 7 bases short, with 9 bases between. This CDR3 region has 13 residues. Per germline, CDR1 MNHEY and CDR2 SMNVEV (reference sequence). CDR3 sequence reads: CASSLSVWAGYTF. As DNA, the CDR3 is TGTGCCAGCAGTTTATCCGTTTGGGCTGGCTACACCTTC.

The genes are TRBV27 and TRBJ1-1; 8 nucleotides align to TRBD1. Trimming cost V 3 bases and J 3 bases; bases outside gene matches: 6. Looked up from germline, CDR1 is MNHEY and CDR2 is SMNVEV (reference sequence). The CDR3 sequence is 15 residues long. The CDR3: CASSFSGGVDTEAFF. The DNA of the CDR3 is TGTGCCAGCAGTTTCTCAGGGGGCGTGGACACTGAAGCTTTCTTT.

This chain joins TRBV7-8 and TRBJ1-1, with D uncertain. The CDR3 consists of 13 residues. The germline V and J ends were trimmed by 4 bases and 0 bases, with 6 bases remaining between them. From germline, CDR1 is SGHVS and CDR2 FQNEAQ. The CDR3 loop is CASSSLVNTEAFF. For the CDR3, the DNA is TGTGCCAGCAGCTCTCTCGTGAACACTGAAGCTTTCTTT.